The 5 T cell receptor beta chains presented below share a single source sample, sequenced in a study of T cells in women clearing cervical HPV infection. TCRdb's table, derived via immunoSEQ multiplex PCR, lists solely in-frame clones and lacks some. The table lists 25,000 to 35,000 clones. Input material: blood buffy coat. All receptors come from a woman aged 18-70 years with a cervical HPV16 infection that either progressed to CIN3+ or cleared (not recorded which).

Notes on this clone: The read stops 3 residues short of the end of the CDR3; the missing end is completed from the germline J gene. At the DNA level, this CDR3 is encoded by other sequences in the same sample as well. V gene TRBV5-1 combines with J gene TRBJ1-2; D uncertain. The V end lost 1 base, the J end lost 7 bases, and 11 bases lay between the germline ends. CDR3 length equals 13 residues. CDR1 is SGHRS and CDR2 is YFSETQ in the germline V gene. CDR3 amino acids: CASSLYGSSGYTF. The CDR3 bases that were read are TGCGCCAGCAGCTTGTACGGGTCTTCTGGC.

On this clone itself: The read ends 3 residues early relative to the CDR3; the germline J gene fills the gap. The chain carries TRBV6-1 and TRBJ1-4, with D perhaps matching TRBD1 (5 bases). Per germline, CDR1 MNHNS and CDR2 SASEGT. The CDR3 sequence is 15 residues long. Trimming stripped 1 base from V and 6 bases from J, with 12 bases between. CDR3 in amino acids: CASSEGQGIDEKLFF. The sequenced part of the CDR3 DNA is TGTGCCAGCAGTGAAGGGCAGGGAATCGATGAAAAA.

This clone shows up as medium-sized by frequency. Read data end 3 residues before the CDR3 end; the end is taken from the germline J gene. The chain has TRBV29-1 and TRBJ1-4, with 7 bases fitting TRBD1. Per the germline V gene, CDR1 is SQVTM and CDR2 is ANQGSEA. The J segment lost 4 bases and the V segment lost 8 bases, leaving 4 bases of the junction unmatched. The CDR3 has 12 amino acids. CDR3 DNA (partial): TGCAGCCGAGACAGGGTTAATGAAAAA. Protein product: CSRDRVNEK. The complete CDR3 sequence is CSRDRVNEKLFF.

To note about this clone: The read finishes 3 residues shy of the CDR3 end, and the germline J gene is used to complete it. This chain joins TRBV7-9 and TRBJ2-7, with 7 nucleotides matching TRBD2. Germline loops: CDR1 SEHNR, CDR2 FQNEAQ (reference sequence). Trimming at V came to 5 bases and at J to 1 base, leaving 8 bases not matched to a gene. This CDR3 spans 15 amino acids. The CDR3: CASSAPRRGSYEQYF. Incomplete CDR3 DNA: TGTGCCAGCAGCGCCCCAAGGCGGGGGTCCTACGAG.

In the case of this clone: The sequence runs out 3 residues before the end of the CDR3; the remainder is reconstructed from the germline J gene. The V call is TRBV20-1, the J call TRBJ2-5; D gene ambiguous. CDR1 is DFQATT, CDR2 SNEGSKA, per germline (reference sequence). The CDR3 covers 14 residues. The part of the CDR3 DNA that was read is TGCAGTGCCACCACCCCCGCCCGCACAGATACC. Encoded protein: CSATTPARTDT. The complete CDR3 protein is CSATTPARTDTQYF.